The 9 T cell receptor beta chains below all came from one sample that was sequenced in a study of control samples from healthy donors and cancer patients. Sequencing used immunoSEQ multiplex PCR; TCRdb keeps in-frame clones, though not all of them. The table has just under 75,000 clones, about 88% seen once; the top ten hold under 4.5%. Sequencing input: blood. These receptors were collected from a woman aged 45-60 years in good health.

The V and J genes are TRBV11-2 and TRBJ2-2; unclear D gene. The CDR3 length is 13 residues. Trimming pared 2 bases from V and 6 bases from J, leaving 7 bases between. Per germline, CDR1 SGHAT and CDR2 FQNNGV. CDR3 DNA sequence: TGTGCCAGCAGCTTAATTAGCCCCGGGGAGCTGTTTTTT. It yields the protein CASSLISPGELFF.

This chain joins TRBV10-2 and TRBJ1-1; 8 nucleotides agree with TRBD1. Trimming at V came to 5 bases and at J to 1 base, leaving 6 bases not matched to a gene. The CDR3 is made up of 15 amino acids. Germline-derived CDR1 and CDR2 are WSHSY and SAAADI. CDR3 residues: CASSTPGGGNTEAFF. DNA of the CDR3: TGCGCCAGCAGTACCCCAGGGGGCGGGAACACTGAAGCTTTCTTT.

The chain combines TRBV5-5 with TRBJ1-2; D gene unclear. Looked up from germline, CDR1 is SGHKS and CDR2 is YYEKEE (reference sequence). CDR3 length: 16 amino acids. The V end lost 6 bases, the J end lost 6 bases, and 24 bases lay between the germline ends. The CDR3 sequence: CASTYGSPAGLNGYTF. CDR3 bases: TGTGCCAGCACCTATGGTTCTCCGGCGGGTCTTAATGGCTACACCTTC.

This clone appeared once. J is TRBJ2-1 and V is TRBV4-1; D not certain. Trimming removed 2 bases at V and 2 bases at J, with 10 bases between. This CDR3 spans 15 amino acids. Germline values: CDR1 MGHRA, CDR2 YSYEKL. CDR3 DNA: TGCGCCAGCAGCCAATCCCAGGAGACCTACAATGAGCAGTTCTTC. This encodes CASSQSQETYNEQFF.

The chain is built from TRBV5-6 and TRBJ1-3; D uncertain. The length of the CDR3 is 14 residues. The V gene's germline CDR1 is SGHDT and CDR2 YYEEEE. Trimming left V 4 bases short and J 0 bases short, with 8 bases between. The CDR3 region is CASSLKFSGNTIYF. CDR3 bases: TGTGCCAGCAGCCTTAAATTCTCTGGAAACACCATATATTTT. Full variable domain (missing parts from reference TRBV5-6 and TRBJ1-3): DAGVTQSPTHLIKTRGQQVTLRCSPKSGHDTVSWYQQALGQGPQFIFQYYEEEERQRGNFPDRFSGHQFPNYSSELNVNALLLGDSALYLCASSLKFSGNTIYFGEGSWLTVV.

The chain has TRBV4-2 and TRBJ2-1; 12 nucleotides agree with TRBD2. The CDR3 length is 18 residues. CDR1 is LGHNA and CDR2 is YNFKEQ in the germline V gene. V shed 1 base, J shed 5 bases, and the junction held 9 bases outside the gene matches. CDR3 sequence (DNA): TGTGCCAGCAGCCAAGGGACTAGCGGGACCAACTCTCACAATGAGCAGTTCTTC. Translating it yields CASSQGTSGTNSHNEQFF.

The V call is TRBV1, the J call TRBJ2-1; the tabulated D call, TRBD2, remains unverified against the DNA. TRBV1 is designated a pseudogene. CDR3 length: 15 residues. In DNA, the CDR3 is TGCACCAGCAGCCATCTAATTGCGGGGGACAATGAGCAGTTCTTC. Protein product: CTSSHLIAGDNEQFF.

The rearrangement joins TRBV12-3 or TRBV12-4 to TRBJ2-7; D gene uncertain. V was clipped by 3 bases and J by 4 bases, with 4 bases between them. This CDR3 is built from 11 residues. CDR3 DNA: TGTGCCAGCAGTTTCGGTTACGAGCAGTACTTC. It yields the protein CASSFGYEQYF.

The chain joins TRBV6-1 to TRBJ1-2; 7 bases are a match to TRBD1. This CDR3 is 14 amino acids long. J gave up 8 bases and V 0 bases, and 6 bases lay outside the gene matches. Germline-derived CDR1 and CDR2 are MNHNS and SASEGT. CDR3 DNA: TGTGCCAGCAGTGAAGCTACAGGGGCGGGAGGCTACACCTTC. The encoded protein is CASSEATGAGGYTF.